One and the same sample provided the 26 T cell receptor beta chains below, sequenced in a study of cytomegalovirus exposure and HLA in healthy donors. The PCR made use of 60 Vbeta and 13 Jbeta primers. TCRdb's copy holds only in-frame clones and misses some; the assay was immunoSEQ multiplex PCR. The data hold 180,000 or so clones, with 60% to 80% observed a single time. Sequenced sample: PBMCs. These receptors were obtained from a man aged 45 to 65 in good health and CMV-seropositive.

The J gene is TRBJ1-1, the V gene TRBV29-1; perhaps TRBD1 as D (6 bases). CDR1 is SQVTM and CDR2 is ANQGSEA in the germline V gene. Trimming took off 7 bases at V and 2 bases at J, with 11 bases between the two ends. The CDR3 runs 12 residues. For the CDR3, the DNA is TGCAGCGAAGGGGGGGTCAACACTGAAGCTTTCTTT. It codes for CSEGGVNTEAFF.

J is TRBJ1-6 and V is TRBV5-5; 9 nucleotides match TRBD1. The trim removed 5 bases at V and 4 bases at J, leaving 4 bases unmatched. Per germline, CDR1 SGHKS and CDR2 YYEKEE (reference sequence). This CDR3 contains 15 residues. CDR3 residues: CASRGQGNYNSPLHF. The CDR3 nucleotides are TGTGCCAGCAGGGGACAGGGAAATTATAATTCACCCCTCCACTTT.

The gene calls are TRBV6-1 and TRBJ2-7; TRBD2 matches at 8 bases. CDR3 length equals 15 residues. CDR1 is MNHNS, CDR2 SASEGT, per germline. V trimming: 6 bases; J trimming: 2 bases; junction bases outside the gene matches: 9. CDR3 sequence reads: CASSLDQRGTYEQYF. Written as DNA, the CDR3 is TGTGCCAGCAGCTTGGACCAGCGGGGGACCTACGAGCAGTACTTC.

This clone was detected a few times. V usage is TRBV14 and J usage is TRBJ1-2, with D possibly matching TRBD1 (5 bases). V gave up 3 bases and J gave up 8 bases, with 19 bases separating them. Germline CDR1 SGHDN, CDR2 FVKESK. The CDR3 has 15 amino acids. CDR3 residues: CASSHFGAGVRGYTF. The CDR3 DNA reads as TGTGCCAGCAGCCATTTCGGAGCGGGGGTGCGAGGCTACACCTTC.

The chain uses TRBV6-1 and TRBJ1-1; 7 nucleotides match TRBD1. The trim removed 7 bases at V and 7 bases at J, leaving 12 bases unmatched. Germline assignment: CDR1 MNHNS and CDR2 SASEGT. This CDR3 spans 14 amino acids. CDR3 in DNA: TGTGCCAGCACCAGATCGACAGGGAAACTTGAAGCTTTCTTT. It yields the protein CASTRSTGKLEAFF.

This clone was counted only a few times. The V call is TRBV28, the J call TRBJ1-2; D is unresolved. Germline V gene sequence: CDR1 MDHEN, CDR2 SYDVKM. The CDR3 runs to 14 residues. Trimming left V 6 bases short and J 1 base short, with 12 bases between. The chain's CDR3 is CASRKINFNYGYTF. CDR3 sequence (DNA): TGTGCCAGCAGGAAGATCAACTTTAACTATGGCTACACCTTC.

The chain recombines TRBV7-2 with TRBJ1-3; TRBD1 is a possible D gene (6 bases). Trimming stripped 5 bases from V and 0 bases from J, with 14 bases between. Germline lookup yields CDR1 SGHTA and CDR2 FQGNSA. This CDR3 spans 16 amino acids. The CDR3 coding sequence is TGTGCCAGCAGCCCGGGGACACTTCACTCTGGAAACACCATATATTTT. It is translated as CASSPGTLHSGNTIYF. The full variable domain, its missing parts supplied by reference TRBV7-2 and TRBJ1-3, is GAGVSQSPSNKVTEKGKDVELRCDPISGHTALYWYRQSLGQGLEFLIYFQGNSAPDKSGLPSDRFSAERTGGSVSTLTIQRTQQEDSAVYLCASSPGTLHSGNTIYFGEGSWLTVV.

The chain recombines TRBV18 with TRBJ2-5; 9 nucleotides match TRBD1. The CDR3 is 15 residues long. Trimming at V came to 3 bases and at J to 2 bases, leaving 4 bases not matched to a gene. Per the germline V gene, CDR1 is KGHSH and CDR2 is LQKENI. CDR3 sequence: CASSPQGQGQETQYF. The CDR3 coding sequence is TGTGCCAGCTCACCGCAAGGACAGGGGCAAGAGACCCAGTACTTC.

This chain connects TRBV29-1 to TRBJ2-3; 8 bases match TRBD1. Germline V lookup: CDR1 SQVTM, CDR2 ANQGSEA. Germline trimming cut 5 bases from V and 5 bases from J; bases unmatched to any gene: 3. CDR3 size: 12 residues. This CDR3 is CSVWTGIDTQYF. In DNA, the CDR3 is TGCAGCGTTTGGACAGGGATAGATACGCAGTATTTT.

The chain couples TRBV11-2 to TRBJ1-6; D not certain. Looked up from germline, CDR1 is SGHAT and CDR2 is FQNNGV. The CDR3 has 15 amino acids. V was pared by 5 bases and J by 7 bases, with 15 bases between. The CDR3 loop is CASSPTVSRNSPLHF. CDR3 coding DNA: TGTGCCAGCAGCCCGACCGTATCTAGAAATTCACCCCTCCACTTT.

The rearrangement links TRBV15 to TRBJ1-2; weak D call: TRBD1 (6 bases). Germline V gene data show CDR1 as LNHNV and CDR2 as YYDKDF (reference sequence). Trimming shortened V by 0 bases and J by 8 bases, and 16 bases separated the two germline ends. The CDR3 sequence is 15 residues long. The CDR3 spells CATSRDLRGGLGYTF. The CDR3 DNA follows: TGTGCCACCAGCAGAGATCTTAGGGGGGGATTAGGCTACACCTTC.

This rearrangement joins TRBV11-2 to TRBJ2-5, with D possibly matching TRBD2 (6 bases). The germline V gene has CDR1 SGHAT and CDR2 FQNNGV. The CDR3 is 12 residues long. V was cut by 9 bases and J by 0 bases, with 8 bases left in between. The chain's CDR3 is CASRGNQETQYF. For the CDR3, the DNA is TGTGCCAGTCGGGGGAACCAAGAGACCCAGTACTTC.

The gene calls are TRBV5-1 and TRBJ2-3; TRBD2 agrees at 11 bases. From germline, CDR1 is SGHRS and CDR2 YFSETQ. The CDR3 covers 15 residues. Trimming took 4 bases from V and 4 from J; bases not matched to a gene: 5. The CDR3 region is CASSLTSGEADTQYF. CDR3 nucleotides: TGCGCCAGCAGCCTGACTAGCGGGGAAGCAGATACGCAGTATTTT.

The sample holds one count of this clone. The chain employs TRBV27 and TRBJ2-5, with 9 bases that match TRBD1. CDR1 MNHEY and CDR2 SMNVEV come from the germline V gene (reference sequence). The CDR3 contains 17 residues. Trimming at V came to 2 bases and at J to 0 bases, leaving 7 bases not matched to a gene. The CDR3 sequence is CASSLVRDRAYQETQYF. The DNA of the CDR3 is TGTGCCAGCAGTTTAGTCCGGGACAGGGCTTACCAAGAGACCCAGTACTTC.

The J gene is TRBJ2-5, the V gene TRBV28; unclear D gene. The V and J ends lost 4 bases and 2 bases respectively, with 11 bases between them. This CDR3 comprises 14 residues. Germline loops: CDR1 MDHEN, CDR2 SYDVKM. The CDR3 DNA is TGTGCCAGCAGTTCCCCCGGCAGGCAAGAGACCCAGTACTTC. Translation: CASSSPGRQETQYF.

V usage is TRBV2 and J usage is TRBJ2-7, with D uncertain. The CDR3 has 12 amino acids. Looked up from germline, CDR1 is SNHLY and CDR2 is FYNNEI. The germline V and J ends were trimmed by 1 base and 10 bases, with 11 bases remaining between them. The CDR3, as DNA: TGTGCCAGCAGTGAAGGCCCGGGTAGACAGTACTTC. It yields the protein CASSEGPGRQYF.

This chain links TRBV6-5 with TRBJ2-1; D may be TRBD2 (7 bases). Between the trimmed V and J ends, which lost 8 bases and 3 bases, there was a span of 17 bases. The CDR3 is 15 residues long. Germline V lookup: CDR1 MNHEY, CDR2 SVGAGI. The CDR3: CASQRGGSNYNEQFF. DNA of the CDR3: TGTGCCAGCCAAAGGGGGGGATCAAACTACAATGAGCAGTTCTTC.

This chain connects TRBV5-1 to TRBJ1-3; tentative D call: TRBD1 (6 bases). Germline values: CDR1 SGHRS, CDR2 YFSETQ. V was trimmed by 4 bases and J by 1 base, leaving 15 bases between them. This CDR3 spans 16 amino acids. In DNA, the CDR3 is TGCGCCAGCAGCCCTCATACAGGGATTTCTGGAAACACCATATATTTT. Translating gives CASSPHTGISGNTIYF.

The CDR3 DNA sequence: TGTGCCAGCAGCCGACAGGGGAGAGGGACCTACGAGCAGTACTTC. Protein product: CASSRQGRGTYEQYF. The V call is TRBV5-5, the J call TRBJ2-7; TRBD1 agrees at 8 bases. Trimming removed 4 bases from V and 2 bases from J; junction bases left unmatched: 8. The CDR3 has 15 amino acids. Looked up from germline, CDR1 is SGHKS and CDR2 is YYEKEE (reference sequence).

The chain couples TRBV5-1 to TRBJ2-3, with 7 bases lining up with TRBD1. Germline lookup yields CDR1 SGHRS and CDR2 YFSETQ. The junction had 7 bases not matched to a gene; V was cut back by 6 bases and J by 0 bases. CDR3 length equals 15 residues. The CDR3 DNA reads TGCGCCAGCACTAATCGGGGACAGAGCACAGATACGCAGTATTTT. Encoded protein: CASTNRGQSTDTQYF. The whole variable domain, remainder taken from reference TRBV5-1 and TRBJ2-3, is KAGVTQTPRYLIKTRGQQVTLSCSPISGHRSVSWYQQTPGQGLQFLFEYFSETQRNKGNFPGRFSGRQFSNSRSEMNVSTLELGDSALYLCASTNRGQSTDTQYFGPGTRLTVL.

For this clone: Germline is not matched at one junction end, which may reflect a read error. Additional DNA sequences in this sample encode the identical CDR3. J is TRBJ1-1 and V is TRBV18, with TRBD1 as a possible D gene (5 bases). The CDR3 is 14 residues long. CDR1 is KGHSH and CDR2 is LQKENI in the germline V gene. The CDR3 sequence is CASSPQGKGTEAFF. The CDR3 DNA follows: TGTGCCAGCTCACCACAGGGGAAGGGCACTGAGGCTTTCTTT.

This clone appeared a single time. V gene TRBV9 combines with J gene TRBJ1-1, with 8 bases identical to TRBD1. The V gene end was trimmed by 3 bases and the J gene end by 11 bases; junction bases not matched to a gene: 9. Germline V gene sequence: CDR1 SGDLS, CDR2 YYNGEE. The CDR3 has 13 residues. The CDR3 DNA is TGTGCCAGCAGCGACGGGACAGGTCCCTGGGCTTTCTTT. Its protein is CASSDGTGPWAFF.

In this sample, this clone turned up a few times. V usage is TRBV2 and J usage is TRBJ1-2; no clear D gene. Germline V lookup: CDR1 SNHLY, CDR2 FYNNEI. V dropped 3 bases and J dropped 4 bases, with 12 bases sitting between them. This CDR3 contains 14 residues. The CDR3 DNA follows: TGTGCCAGCAGTGATGAGGAGATCGGCTATGGCTACACCTTC. Protein sequence: CASSDEEIGYGYTF.

This rearrangement joins TRBV28 to TRBJ1-4; D is ambiguous. CDR3 size: 14 residues. Trimming left V 4 bases short and J 5 bases short, with 11 bases between. CDR1 is MDHEN, CDR2 SYDVKM, per germline. In nucleotides, the CDR3 is TGTGCCAGCAGTTCTGGCCAGGCGAATGAAAAACTGTTTTTT. It yields the protein CASSSGQANEKLFF.

The chain employs TRBV6-1 and TRBJ2-5, with 8 bases fitting TRBD1. This CDR3 is 14 amino acids long. Losses at the gene ends were 3 bases for V and 1 base for J; bases not matched to a gene: 1. Germline-derived CDR1 and CDR2 are MNHNS and SASEGT. The CDR3 here is CASSETGAQETQYF. The CDR3 DNA reads TGTGCCAGCAGTGAGACAGGGGCCCAAGAGACCCAGTACTTC.

The gene calls are TRBV29-1 and TRBJ2-3; 7 nucleotides match TRBD2. Germline V gives CDR1 SQVTM, CDR2 ANQGSEA. Losses at the gene ends were 7 bases for V and 5 bases for J; bases not matched to a gene: 12. The CDR3 length is 14 residues. The CDR3 nucleotides read TGCAGCGCCCGCGGGAGTCGATATGGAGATACGCAGTATTTT. Translation: CSARGSRYGDTQYF.